Presented here are 31 T cell receptor beta chains from one specimen sequenced in a study of tissue T cells after allogeneic stem cell transplantation. Time point given: mouse harvest day 14 after allogeneic transplant. Mouse grafts combined 10^7 T-cell-depleted bone marrow cells with 10^6 splenic CD5+ T cells. Method: immunoSEQ multiplex PCR; TCRdb's copy keeps in-frame clones and lacks some. The sample includes fewer than 9,000 clones, around 40% seen only once; the top ten take approximately 3.3%. Specimen: skin. Source of these receptors: a female BALB/c mouse given C57BL/6 T cells with graft-versus-host disease after an allogeneic hematopoietic cell transplant.

A few counts support this clone. The germline and genes are mouse ones. This chain's CDR3 is CASSTTGGGGNTLYF. The part of the CDR3 DNA that was read is TGTGCCAGCAGTACGACAGGGGGCGGTGGAAATACGCTCTAT. V and J are TRBV19 and TRBJ1-3; 10 bases map to TRBD1. The missing CDR3 end, 1 residue past where the read stops, is filled in from the germline J gene. Germline V gene sequence: CDR1 FNHDT, CDR2 SITEND (reference sequence). V lost 3 bases, J lost 3 bases, and 3 bases stayed unmatched. CDR3 length: 15 residues.

A word on this clone: Gene names and germline match the mouse. With the read ending 1 residue before the CDR3 end, the germline J gene is used to fill in that end. V usage is TRBV26 and J usage is TRBJ2-1; D possibly corresponds to TRBD2 (7 bases). Germline lookup yields CDR1 KGHPV and CDR2 FQNQEV (reference sequence). V was shortened by 6 bases and J by 1 base, with 10 bases between the two germline ends. The CDR3 consists of 14 residues. The CDR3: CASRGGVNYAEQFF. Incomplete CDR3 DNA: TGTGCCAGCAGAGGGGGGGTGAACTATGCTGAGCAGTTC.

The sample holds a few counts of this clone. The genes and germline here are from mouse. The read halts 1 residue ahead of the CDR3 end, with the missing end drawn from the germline J gene. The gene calls are TRBV16 and TRBJ2-5, with a tentative D call TRBD1 (5 bases). The CDR3 has 14 residues. The ends were cut back, 1 base at V and 0 bases at J, with 5 bases in the middle. From germline, CDR1 is SGHSA and CDR2 FRNQAP. Partial CDR3 DNA: TGTGCAAGCAGCTTAGGGACAAACCAAGACACCCAGTAC. This encodes CASSLGTNQDTQY. In full, the CDR3 reads CASSLGTNQDTQYF. The full variable domain, completed using reference TRBV16 and TRBJ2-5, is NAGVIQTPRHKVTGKGQEATLWCEPISGHSAVFWYRQTIVQGLEFLTYFRNQAPIDDSGMPKERFSAQMPNQSHSTLKIQSTQPQDSAVYLCASSLGTNQDTQYFGPGTRLLVL.

This clone was observed a few times. These gene names are mouse names. The read falls 1 residue short of the CDR3 end, and the missing part is taken from the germline J gene. This sequence joins TRBV12-1 and TRBJ2-2, with 7 bases lining up with TRBD2. Germline V gene data show CDR1 as SGHSN and CDR2 as HYEKVE. CDR3 length: 14 amino acids. Germline trimming cut 2 bases from V and 6 bases from J; bases unmatched to any gene: 5. CDR3 region: CASSPDWESGQLYF. Incomplete CDR3 DNA: TGTGCCAGCTCTCCCGACTGGGAGTCCGGGCAGCTCTAC.

This clone was detected only once. Gene names denote mouse genes. The read ends 1 residue shy of where the CDR3 ends; the end is completed using the germline J gene. The V and J genes are TRBV3 and TRBJ2-1; possibly TRBD1 for D (6 bases). With 5 bases removed from V and 5 bases from J, the gap between germline ends came to 10 bases. Germline CDR1 is SNHLY and CDR2 is FYNGKV (reference sequence). The length of the CDR3 is 13 residues. CDR3 loop: CASSHGQNAEQFF. CDR3 DNA (partial): TGTGCCAGCAGCCACGGACAGAATGCTGAGCAGTTC. Looking up the rest from reference TRBV3 and TRBJ2-1 gives the full variable domain: GPKVLQIPSHQIIDMGQMVTLNCDPVSNHLYFYWYKQILGQQMEFLVNFYNGKVMEKSKLFKDQFSVERPDGSYFTLKIQPTALEDSAVYFCASSHGQNAEQFFGPGTRLTVL.

In this sample, this clone turned up a few times. Gene labels here are mouse ones. The CDR3 goes on 1 residue after the read ends, and that part is filled in from the germline J gene. The rearrangement joins TRBV26 to TRBJ1-1; weak D call: TRBD1 (5 bases). The CDR3 consists of 14 residues. Trimming took off 2 bases at V and 0 bases at J, with 7 bases between the two ends. Germline CDR1 is KGHPV and CDR2 is FQNQEV (reference sequence). The CDR3 spells CASSLGQANTEVFF. The CDR3 bases that were read are TGTGCCAGCAGTCTGGGACAAGCAAACACAGAAGTCTTC.

This clone is termed medium-sized. Gene names and germline match the mouse. The read finishes 1 residue shy of the CDR3 end, and the germline J gene is used to complete it. The same CDR3 arises from other DNA sequences in this sample as well. The chain recombines TRBV26 with TRBJ2-5; no clear D. Germline V gene data show CDR1 as KGHPV and CDR2 as FQNQEV (reference sequence). This CDR3 is 13 amino acids long. The V end was cut by 2 bases, the J end by 3 bases, with 6 bases between. The sequenced CDR3 bases are TGTGCCAGCAGTCTGAACAGTCAAGACACCCAGTAC. It specifies CASSLNSQDTQY. The complete CDR3 protein is CASSLNSQDTQYF.

This clone was observed a few times. These gene names are mouse names. The read finishes 1 residue shy of the CDR3 end, and the germline J gene is used to complete it. Other DNA sequences from this sample encode an identical CDR3 as well. The J gene is TRBJ2-7, the V gene TRBV3; D remains ambiguous. V lost 1 base, J lost 0 bases, and 7 bases lay in between. The germline CDR1 and CDR2 sequences are SNHLY and FYNGKV (reference sequence). This CDR3 region has 14 residues. The part of the CDR3 DNA that was read is TGTGCCAGCAGCTTAGGGCAGAGCTCCTATGAACAGTAC. This sequence encodes CASSLGQSSYEQY. The whole CDR3 sequence is CASSLGQSSYEQYF. Full variable domain (remainder filled in from reference TRBV3 and TRBJ2-7): GPKVLQIPSHQIIDMGQMVTLNCDPVSNHLYFYWYKQILGQQMEFLVNFYNGKVMEKSKLFKDQFSVERPDGSYFTLKIQPTALEDSAVYFCASSLGQSSYEQYFGPGTRLTVL.

Remarks on this clone: Here the gene names and germline are mouse. The CDR3 extends 1 residue past the end of the read, so its final part is completed from the germline J gene. This chain links TRBV15 with TRBJ2-2; D is ambiguous. The V and J ends lost 6 bases and 1 base respectively, with 6 bases between them. Per the germline V gene, CDR1 is SGHND and CDR2 is FRSKSL. CDR3 size: 13 residues. The sequenced part of the CDR3 DNA is TGTGCCAGCAGCCAACAAAACACCGGGCAGCTCTAC. This sequence encodes CASSQQNTGQLY. The entire CDR3 protein is CASSQQNTGQLYF.

As concerns this clone: Gene names follow the mouse nomenclature. The sequenced fragment ends 1 residue before the CDR3 boundary, so the rest is inferred from the germline J gene. V is TRBV12-1 and J is TRBJ1-6, with D unclear. TRBJ1-6 is an ORF for which the function is uncertain. V gave up 0 bases and J gave up 9 bases, with 8 bases separating them. Germline V CDR1 and CDR2: SGHSN, HYEKVE. This CDR3 is 13 amino acids long. This chain's CDR3 is CASSLREASPLYF. CDR3 DNA (partial): TGTGCCAGCTCTCTCAGGGAGGCTTCGCCCCTCTAC.

This clone was seen only a few times. Gene names denote mouse genes. The CDR3 end lies 1 residue beyond the end of the read and is filled in from the germline J gene. The chain recombines TRBV26 with TRBJ2-4; no clear D gene. The germline V gene has CDR1 KGHPV and CDR2 FQNQEV (reference sequence). V lost 4 bases and J 0 bases, leaving 5 bases between the germline ends. This CDR3 is built from 13 residues. The chain's CDR3 is CASSPPSQNTLYF. CDR3 DNA, as far as it was read: TGTGCCAGCAGTCCTCCCAGTCAAAACACCTTGTAC.

Comments on this clone: Germline and genes: mouse. Read coverage stops 1 residue before the CDR3 terminus; the germline J gene supplies the remainder. This rearrangement joins TRBV26 to TRBJ2-5; D might be TRBD1 or TRBD2, each matching 5 bases. The CDR3 is made up of 13 amino acids. Trimming took 2 bases from V and 4 from J, leaving 7 bases between them. Germline CDR1 KGHPV, CDR2 FQNQEV (reference sequence). The CDR3 spells CASSLGGKDTQYF. The CDR3 bases that were read are TGTGCCAGCAGTCTGGGGGGAAAAGACACCCAGTAC.

This clone was seen a handful of times. Mouse gene names and germline throughout. The part of the CDR3 DNA that was read is TGTGCCAGCAGCCCCGGGACAGGGGGATCGCCCCTCTAC. It is translated as CASSPGTGGSPLY. The complete CDR3 sequence is CASSPGTGGSPLYF. The chain carries TRBV26 and TRBJ1-6; 11 bases fit TRBD1. The read ends 1 residue shy of where the CDR3 ends; the end is completed using the germline J gene. TRBJ1-6 is reported as an ORF; its role is uncertain. Germline-derived CDR1 and CDR2 are KGHPV and FQNQEV (reference sequence). V gave up 6 bases and J gave up 10 bases; unmatched junction bases: 5. The CDR3 has 14 residues.

About this clone: Germline and genes: mouse. The read ends 1 residue early relative to the CDR3; the germline J gene fills the gap. The chain couples TRBV3 to TRBJ1-3, with 10 bases lining up with TRBD1. J lost 4 bases, V lost 4 bases, and 4 bases had no gene match. The CDR3 contains 15 residues. Germline values: CDR1 SNHLY, CDR2 FYNGKV (reference sequence). CDR3 residues: CASSSDRGRGNTLYF. CDR3 bases read: TGTGCCAGCAGCTCCGACAGGGGGCGAGGAAATACGCTCTAT.

This clone has more than one count but fewer than ten. Gene names are mouse gene names. The part of the CDR3 DNA that was read is TGTGCCAGCAGTCCGGCGGAAAACCAAGACACCCAGTAC. This codes for CASSPAENQDTQY. The CDR3 as a whole reads CASSPAENQDTQYF. The chain carries TRBV26 and TRBJ2-5; D gene uncertain. The read falls 1 residue short of the CDR3 end, and the missing part is taken from the germline J gene. V lost 4 bases to trimming and J lost 0 bases, with 8 bases between them. Per germline, CDR1 KGHPV and CDR2 FQNQEV (reference sequence). The CDR3 extends over 14 amino acids. The whole variable domain, filled in from reference TRBV26 and TRBJ2-5, reads NSKVIQTPRYLVKGQGQKAKMRCIPEKGHPVVFWYQQNKNNEFKFLINFQNQEVLQQIDMTEKRFSAECPSNSPCSLEIQSSEAGDSALYLCASSPAENQDTQYFGPGTRLLVL.

A word on this clone: Gene names are the mouse ones. CDR3 protein: CTCSATQLGGGAEQFF. The sequenced part of the CDR3 DNA is TGCACCTGCAGTGCAACCCAGCTGGGGGGTGGAGCTGAGCAGTTC. V is TRBV1 and J is TRBJ2-1; TRBD2 aligns across 8 bases. Sequencing ends 1 residue short of the CDR3 end; the germline J gene provides the rest. The V gene end was trimmed by 2 bases and the J gene end by 7 bases; junction bases not matched to a gene: 10. The CDR3 is 16 residues long. The germline V gene encodes CDR1 NSQYPW and CDR2 LRSPGD (reference sequence).

This clone is deemed medium-sized. Gene names denote mouse genes. Coverage ceases 1 residue before the CDR3 finishes, and the germline J gene fills in the end. This chain connects TRBV12-1 to TRBJ1-4; D gene uncertain. The length of the CDR3 is 13 residues. V lost 2 bases, J lost 4 bases, and 7 bases lay in between. Per the germline V gene, CDR1 is SGHSN and CDR2 is HYEKVE. CDR3 loop: CASSPSLNERLFF. Incomplete CDR3 DNA: TGTGCCAGCTCTCCGTCCCTCAACGAAAGATTATTT.

In regard to this clone: The gene names given are mouse names. The read terminates 1 residue ahead of where the CDR3 ends, so the germline J gene completes it. The rearrangement uses TRBV15 and TRBJ2-4; possible D gene TRBD2, 6 bases. Germline lookup yields CDR1 SGHND and CDR2 FRSKSL. Trimming cost V 3 bases and J 0 bases, with 10 bases left between them. This CDR3 region has 15 residues. The CDR3 sequence is CASSLGGGSQNTLYF. The part of the CDR3 DNA that was read is TGTGCCAGCAGTTTGGGGGGAGGGAGTCAAAACACCTTGTAC.

A note on this clone: Genes and germline are mouse. The read ends 1 residue before the CDR3 terminus; that terminus is restored from the germline J gene. The chain recombines TRBV20 with TRBJ2-5; possible D gene TRBD1, 5 bases. Germline V CDR1 and CDR2: GFQATS, STVNSAI. The CDR3 is made up of 12 amino acids. V was cut by 0 bases and J by 6 bases, with 7 bases left in between. The CDR3 sequence: CGARDRADTQYF. Partial CDR3 DNA: TGTGGTGCTAGGGACAGGGCGGACACCCAGTAC.

Concerning this clone itself: Mouse germline and gene names are used. With the read ending 1 residue before the CDR3 end, the germline J gene is used to fill in that end. The rearrangement joins TRBV3 to TRBJ2-3; possible D gene TRBD2, 6 bases. V shed 1 base and J shed 0 bases, with 8 bases lying between them. This CDR3 contains 15 residues. The germline CDR1 and CDR2 sequences are SNHLY and FYNGKV (reference sequence). CDR3 region: CASSLGWGSAETLYF. The sequenced CDR3 bases are TGTGCCAGCAGCTTAGGCTGGGGTAGTGCAGAAACGCTGTAT.

Of note for this clone: Gene names refer to mouse genes. The CDR3 goes on 1 residue after the read ends, and that part is filled in from the germline J gene. The V gene is TRBV5, the J gene TRBJ2-3; unclear D gene. Trimming took 1 base from V and 8 from J, leaving 1 base between them. The CDR3 runs 10 residues. Germline CDR1 is LGHNA and CDR2 is YNLKQL (reference sequence). The covered CDR3 bases are TGTGCCAGCAGCCAAGGAACGCTGTAT. It encodes CASSQGTLY. The whole CDR3 sequence is CASSQGTLYF.

On this clone itself: Germline and genes: mouse. Read data end 1 residue before the CDR3 end; the end is taken from the germline J gene. This chain connects TRBV16 to TRBJ2-5, with D possibly being TRBD1 or TRBD2 (5 bases each). The CDR3 length is 14 residues. V shed 3 bases and J shed 2 bases, with 9 bases lying between them. Germline CDR1 is SGHSA and CDR2 is FRNQAP. CDR3: CASSFGTVQDTQYF. The CDR3 bases that were read are TGTGCAAGCAGCTTCGGGACGGTCCAAGACACCCAGTAC.

Comment on this clone: Mouse names are used for the genes. With the read ending 1 residue before the CDR3 end, the germline J gene is used to fill in that end. The V call is TRBV13-2, the J call TRBJ2-7; the match to TRBD2 covers 8 bases. CDR1 is NNHNN and CDR2 is SYGAGS in the germline V gene (reference sequence). The CDR3 is 14 residues long. With V trimmed by 0 bases and J by 6 bases, 5 bases remained unmatched. CDR3 region: CASGDVWGALEQYF. The part of the CDR3 DNA that was read is TGTGCCAGCGGTGATGTCTGGGGGGCGCTTGAACAGTAC.

A remark on this clone: Germline and genes here are mouse. The sequence runs out 1 residue before the end of the CDR3; the remainder is reconstructed from the germline J gene. The chain links TRBV5 to TRBJ2-7; 10 nucleotides line up with TRBD2. The CDR3 length is 15 residues. Trimming took 0 bases from V and 4 from J; bases not matched to a gene: 3. Germline loops: CDR1 LGHNA, CDR2 YNLKQL (reference sequence). The CDR3 protein is CASSQDRLGGYEQYF. The DNA read from the CDR3 is TGTGCCAGCAGCCAAGATCGACTGGGGGGTTATGAACAGTAC.

As to this clone: The genes and germline here are from mouse. Read sequence stops 1 residue before the CDR3 end, and the germline J gene provides the missing end. This chain uses TRBV17 with TRBJ2-1; 9 bases agree with TRBD1. There are 13 residues in the CDR3. Losses at the gene ends were 3 bases for V and 6 bases for J; bases not matched to a gene: 0. The V gene's germline CDR1 is MNHDT and CDR2 YYDKIL. The DNA read from the CDR3 is TGTGCTAGCAGTAGGGACAGGGGTGCTGAGCAGTTC. This gives the protein CASSRDRGAEQF. The full CDR3 reads CASSRDRGAEQFF.

There are a few counts of this clone. The gene names given are mouse names. The read gets to within 1 residue of the CDR3 end, and the germline J gene fills in the rest. The chain joins TRBV16 to TRBJ2-5; 7 positions agree with TRBD2. The V gene's germline CDR1 is SGHSA and CDR2 FRNQAP. This CDR3 contains 14 residues. V lost 3 bases and J lost 2; bases outside the gene matches: 2. Here the CDR3 reads CASSFRLGQDTQYF. The sequenced CDR3 bases are TGTGCAAGCAGCTTCAGACTGGGCCAAGACACCCAGTAC.

Concerning this clone: Gene names follow the mouse nomenclature. The read comes to an end 1 residue before the CDR3 does, leaving the germline J gene to fill in the end. V usage is TRBV12-1 and J usage is TRBJ2-2, with D uncertain. V lost 0 bases to trimming and J lost 0 bases, with 7 bases between them. Germline CDR1 reads SGHSN; CDR2 reads HYEKVE. This CDR3 spans 15 amino acids. The sequenced part of the CDR3 DNA is TGTGCCAGCTCTCTCGACGGGCCAAACACCGGGCAGCTCTAC. Encoded protein: CASSLDGPNTGQLY. The CDR3 as a whole reads CASSLDGPNTGQLYF.

Notes on this clone: The gene names here belong to mouse. The read stops 1 residue short of the end of the CDR3; the missing end is completed from the germline J gene. The V and J genes are TRBV12-1 and TRBJ2-3; D not resolved. V lost 0 bases and J lost 1, with 10 bases in between. The CDR3 length is 15 residues. Germline V lookup: CDR1 SGHSN, CDR2 HYEKVE. The CDR3 region is CASSLEQFGAETLYF. The DNA read from the CDR3 is TGTGCCAGCTCTCTCGAGCAGTTCGGTGCAGAAACGCTGTAT.

This clone was observed a few times. All gene names here are mouse names. The chain's CDR3 is CASSLIRGSTGQLYF. Partial CDR3 DNA: TGTGCCAGCAGTCTGATCAGGGGAAGCACCGGGCAGCTCTAC. V is TRBV26 and J is TRBJ2-2; possible D gene TRBD1, 6 bases. The missing CDR3 end, 1 residue past where the read stops, is filled in from the germline J gene. The V gene's germline CDR1 is KGHPV and CDR2 FQNQEV (reference sequence). There are 15 residues in the CDR3. Trimming took off 2 bases at V and 4 bases at J, with 11 bases between the two ends.

With regard to this clone: Gene names and germline match the mouse. Coverage ceases 1 residue before the CDR3 finishes, and the germline J gene fills in the end. The genes are TRBV16 and TRBJ2-4, with 8 bases matching TRBD2. J was trimmed by 2 bases and V by 5 bases; bases with no gene match: 9. The CDR3 consists of 16 residues. Germline V gene lookup returns CDR1 SGHSA and CDR2 FRNQAP. The DNA read from the CDR3 is TGTGCAAGCAGCCCTCTTGGGGGGGGTGATCAAAACACCTTGTAC. It specifies CASSPLGGGDQNTLY. The full CDR3 protein reads CASSPLGGGDQNTLYF. Drawing the rest from reference TRBV16 and TRBJ2-4, the complete variable domain is NAGVIQTPRHKVTGKGQEATLWCEPISGHSAVFWYRQTIVQGLEFLTYFRNQAPIDDSGMPKERFSAQMPNQSHSTLKIQSTQPQDSAVYLCASSPLGGGDQNTLYFGAGTRLSVL.

In the case of this clone: Its ends do not fully match the called genes, so a read error is possible. The gene names here belong to mouse. The read comes to an end 1 residue before the CDR3 does, leaving the germline J gene to fill in the end. This rearrangement joins TRBV13-1 to TRBJ2-7; D is unclear. The CDR3 totals 11 residues. The germline V gene has CDR1 NSHNY and CDR2 SYGAGN. Here the CDR3 reads CASGDLYEQYF. CDR3 DNA (partial): TGTGCCAGCGGTGACCTCTATGAACAGTAC.